The 31 T cell receptor beta chains presented below share a single source sample, sequenced in a study of shared clonotypes between healthy human individuals. Clones were read by immunoSEQ multiplex PCR, and TCRdb kept only the in-frame ones, dropping some. The sample includes approximately 840,000 clones, about 96% seen only once; the top ten take less than 0.25%. CD45RO-negative CD8 cells positively selected for CCR7 made up the naive population, which excluded terminally differentiated effector memory CD45RA+ cells. Sequenced input: naive CD8+ T cells sorted from blood. The receptor set was obtained from a man aged 25 to 40 in good health.

As DNA, the CDR3 is TGTGCCAGCCGAGTCCTAGACAGGCCCCAAGAGACCCAGTACTTC. Encoded protein: CASRVLDRPQETQYF. This sequence joins TRBV6-5 and TRBJ2-5, with TRBD1 as a possible D gene (6 bases). V was clipped by 8 bases and J by 1 base, with 17 bases between them. The germline V gene has CDR1 MNHEY and CDR2 SVGAGI. The CDR3 is made up of 15 amino acids.

The J gene is TRBJ1-2, the V gene TRBV4-1; the D is unclear. V lost 0 bases and J lost 3, with 11 bases in between. The germline V gene has CDR1 MGHRA and CDR2 YSYEKL. This CDR3 has 15 residues. The CDR3 sequence is CASSQERFQDYGYTF. The CDR3 nucleotides are TGCGCCAGCAGCCAAGAACGGTTCCAGGACTATGGCTACACCTTC.

Concerning this clone itself: One end of the junction does not line up with germline, which may come from a read error. The chain uses TRBV10-3 and TRBJ2-7; no reliable D call. The CDR3 is 9 residues long. Germline values: CDR1 ENHRY, CDR2 SYGVKD. The CDR3 coding sequence is TGTGCCATCAGTGACCTTATTCGCTTC. As protein: CAISDLIRF.

CDR3 residues: CASSLKPLNQPQHF. The CDR3 coding sequence is TGTGCCAGCAGCTTGAAGCCTTTAAATCAGCCCCAGCATTTT. The J gene is TRBJ1-5, the V gene TRBV5-8, with D hard to call. The CDR3 totals 14 residues. Germline-derived CDR1 and CDR2 are SGHTS and YDEGEE. The V end lost 1 base, the J end lost 4 bases, and 9 bases lay between the germline ends.

DNA for the CDR3: TGCGCCAGCAGGACTAGCGGAACAGATACGCAGTATTTT. Amino acid sequence: CASRTSGTDTQYF. The V gene is TRBV5-1, the J gene TRBJ2-3, with 9 bases fitting TRBD2. Germline V gene lookup returns CDR1 SGHRS and CDR2 YFSETQ. The CDR3 runs to 13 residues. The J segment lost 3 bases and the V segment lost 5 bases, leaving 1 base of the junction unmatched.

V and J are TRBV9 and TRBJ1-5; a possible D gene is TRBD1 (6 bases). The CDR3 sequence is 15 residues long. Germline CDR1 SGDLS, CDR2 YYNGEE. V lost 0 bases and J lost 3, with 10 bases in between. The CDR3 is CASSVAGAFNQPQHF. In DNA, the CDR3 is TGTGCCAGCAGCGTAGCGGGGGCTTTCAATCAGCCCCAGCATTTT.

The chain carries TRBV27 and TRBJ1-2; D unresolved. Trimming removed 5 bases at V and 4 bases at J, with 5 bases between. The CDR3 contains 11 residues. Per the germline V gene, CDR1 is MNHEY and CDR2 is SMNVEV (reference sequence). CDR3 DNA sequence: TGTGCCAGCAGTACCACCTATGGCTACACCTTC. Translation: CASSTTYGYTF.

The chain links TRBV19 to TRBJ2-7; D not resolved. CDR1 is LNHDA and CDR2 is SQIVND in the germline V gene (reference sequence). CDR3 length equals 15 residues. V lost 2 bases and J 1 base, leaving 12 bases between the germline ends. DNA for the CDR3: TGTGCCAGTAGTATAAGGCAGCTTCCGTCCTACGAGCAGTACTTC. The encoded protein is CASSIRQLPSYEQYF.

V gene TRBV28 combines with J gene TRBJ2-7; TRBD2 agrees at 11 bases. Trimming cost V 3 bases and J 4 bases; bases outside gene matches: 5. Germline CDR1 reads MDHEN; CDR2 reads SYDVKM. The CDR3 sequence is 15 residues long. CDR3 bases: TGTGCCAGCAGTTTTTCCACTAGCGGGAGTTACGAGCAGTACTTC. Amino acids: CASSFSTSGSYEQYF.

V and J are TRBV7-2 and TRBJ2-7; no firm D call. This CDR3 is built from 14 residues. Germline assignment: CDR1 SGHTA and CDR2 FQGNSA. Trimming cost V 5 bases and J 5 bases, with 16 bases left between them. CDR3 loop: CASSPVKGLHEQYF. The CDR3 region has the DNA TGTGCCAGCAGCCCTGTAAAAGGGCTCCACGAGCAGTACTTC. Supplemented by reference TRBV7-2 and TRBJ2-7, the full variable domain reads GAGVSQSPSNKVTEKGKDVELRCDPISGHTALYWYRQSLGQGLEFLIYFQGNSAPDKSGLPSDRFSAERTGGSVSTLTIQRTQQEDSAVYLCASSPVKGLHEQYFGPGTRLTVT.

DNA for the CDR3: TGCGCCAGCAGCCAATTCCAAGGCCAGGGCGACGAGCAGTACTTC. It is translated as CASSQFQGQGDEQYF. The rearrangement joins TRBV4-1 to TRBJ2-7; possible D gene TRBD1, 5 bases. The ends were cut back, 2 bases at V and 5 bases at J, with 16 bases in the middle. Germline V gives CDR1 MGHRA, CDR2 YSYEKL. This CDR3 has 15 residues.

The chain combines TRBV13 with TRBJ2-5; 13 bases align to TRBD2. Germline V lookup: CDR1 PRHDT, CDR2 FYEKMQ (reference sequence). This CDR3 spans 15 amino acids. Trimming removed 5 bases from V and 5 bases from J; junction bases left unmatched: 5. CDR3 DNA sequence: TGTGCCAGCAGCGGGGGACTAGCGGGAATGGAGACCCAGTACTTC. Its translation is CASSGGLAGMETQYF. The full variable domain, its missing parts supplied by reference TRBV13 and TRBJ2-5, is AAGVIQSPRHLIKEKRETATLKCYPIPRHDTVYWYQQGPGQDPQFLISFYEKMQSDKGSIPDRFSAQQFSDYHSELNMSSLELGDSALYFCASSGGLAGMETQYFGPGTRLLVL.

This chain joins TRBV27 and TRBJ1-2, with D possibly being TRBD1 (5 bases). The germline V and J ends were trimmed by 1 base and 8 bases, with 8 bases remaining between them. The CDR3 spans 12 residues. Germline V gene lookup returns CDR1 MNHEY and CDR2 SMNVEV (reference sequence). The CDR3 DNA follows: TGTGCCAGCAGTTTATACGGGGACGGCTACACCTTC. Amino acid sequence: CASSLYGDGYTF.

The chain is built from TRBV11-2 and TRBJ2-5; D may be TRBD1 (6 bases). With 5 bases removed from V and 2 bases from J, the gap between germline ends came to 15 bases. From germline, CDR1 is SGHAT and CDR2 FQNNGV. The CDR3 runs 15 residues. CDR3 DNA sequence: TGTGCCAGCAGCCTCATCCGGACAGTTCAAGAGACCCAGTACTTC. It codes for CASSLIRTVQETQYF.

V usage is TRBV11-2 and J usage is TRBJ1-4, with D perhaps TRBD1 (5 bases). Germline CDR1 is SGHAT and CDR2 is FQNNGV. V was shortened by 0 bases and J by 0 bases, with 11 bases between the two germline ends. The CDR3 has 17 residues. The CDR3 region has the DNA TGTGCCAGCAGCTTAGATCTTCGGGGCACAACTAATGAAAAACTGTTTTTT. It specifies CASSLDLRGTTNEKLFF.

The gene calls are TRBV5-1 and TRBJ2-1; 10 nucleotides align to TRBD2. Trimming cost V 6 bases and J 9 bases; bases outside gene matches: 12. Germline assignment: CDR1 SGHRS and CDR2 YFSETQ. This CDR3 has 15 amino acids. CDR3 DNA sequence: TGCGCCAGCAATTTAAGCGGGAGGGGTTCGGGTGAGCAGTTCTTC. Amino acid sequence: CASNLSGRGSGEQFF. Using reference TRBV5-1 and TRBJ2-1 for the parts outside the CDR3, the full variable domain is KAGVTQTPRYLIKTRGQQVTLSCSPISGHRSVSWYQQTPGQGLQFLFEYFSETQRNKGNFPGRFSGRQFSNSRSEMNVSTLELGDSALYLCASNLSGRGSGEQFFGPGTRLTVL.

There are a few counts of this clone. The gene calls are TRBV5-6 and TRBJ2-5; 8 nucleotides agree with TRBD1. CDR1 and CDR2 (germline): SGHDT, YYEEEE. The CDR3 loop spans 16 amino acids. J lost 2 bases, V lost 5 bases, and 11 bases had no gene match. The CDR3 DNA reads TGTGCCAGCAGAAAGCCGGGACAGGTGGGTCAAGAGACCCAGTACTTC. This encodes CASRKPGQVGQETQYF.

This clone appeared a single time. This chain joins TRBV4-3 and TRBJ2-1, with TRBD2 matching 8 bases. J was trimmed by 7 bases and V by 4 bases; bases with no gene match: 6. Germline V CDR1 and CDR2: LGHNA, YSLEER. This CDR3 is built from 14 residues. The CDR3 loop is CASSLGGEVNEQFF. CDR3 nucleotides: TGCGCCAGCAGCCTCGGGGGGGAAGTAAATGAGCAGTTCTTC.

The chain combines TRBV11-2 with TRBJ2-7, with D hard to call. From germline, CDR1 is SGHAT and CDR2 FQNNGV. The CDR3 runs 15 residues. Trimming pared 2 bases from V and 1 base from J, leaving 12 bases between. The CDR3 DNA sequence: TGTGCCAGCAGCTTAACTCCTGATCCTTCCTACGAGCAGTACTTC. This translates into CASSLTPDPSYEQYF.

The chain combines TRBV7-8 with TRBJ2-5; 10 bases match TRBD1. J lost 1 base, V lost 0 bases, and 8 bases had no gene match. The germline V gene encodes CDR1 SGHVS and CDR2 FQNEAQ. The CDR3 covers 18 residues. The CDR3 protein is CASSLALDRGLSQETQYF. Here the CDR3 DNA reads TGTGCCAGCAGCTTAGCCCTAGACAGGGGGCTAAGCCAAGAGACCCAGTACTTC.

The table lists this clone with a count of one. The chain uses TRBV5-1 and TRBJ1-2; 12 nucleotides match TRBD1. The CDR3 consists of 14 residues. Trimming removed 3 bases from V and 8 bases from J; junction bases left unmatched: 5. Looked up from germline, CDR1 is SGHRS and CDR2 is YFSETQ. Written as DNA, the CDR3 is TGCGCCAGCAGCTGGGGACAGGGGGCAGAAGGCTACACCTTC. Translated: CASSWGQGAEGYTF. The whole variable domain, filled in from reference TRBV5-1 and TRBJ1-2, reads KAGVTQTPRYLIKTRGQQVTLSCSPISGHRSVSWYQQTPGQGLQFLFEYFSETQRNKGNFPGRFSGRQFSNSRSEMNVSTLELGDSALYLCASSWGQGAEGYTFGSGTRLTVV.

CDR3 residues: CASEVQGPQETQYF. The DNA of the CDR3 is TGTGCCAGCGAAGTACAGGGCCCGCAAGAGACCCAGTACTTC. This chain uses TRBV2 with TRBJ2-5; possibly TRBD1 for D (6 bases). CDR1 and CDR2 (germline): SNHLY, FYNNEI. The CDR3 has 14 amino acids. The V end was cut by 8 bases, the J end by 2 bases, with 15 bases between. Full variable domain (remainder filled in from reference TRBV2 and TRBJ2-5): EPEVTQTPSHQVTQMGQEVILRCVPISNHLYFYWYRQILGQKVEFLVSFYNNEISEKSEIFDDQFSVERPDGSNFTLKIRSTKLEDSAMYFCASEVQGPQETQYFGPGTRLLVL.

The genes are TRBV9 and TRBJ2-5, with TRBD2 matching over 15 bases. CDR1 SGDLS and CDR2 YYNGEE come from the germline V gene. The CDR3 has 16 amino acids. Trimming took 2 bases from V and 7 from J; bases not matched to a gene: 6. The CDR3 sequence is CASSVEMGLAGGTQYF. CDR3 sequence (DNA): TGTGCCAGCAGCGTTGAGATGGGACTAGCGGGGGGGACCCAGTACTTC. Looking up the rest from reference TRBV9 and TRBJ2-5 gives the full variable domain: DSGVTQTPKHLITATGQRVTLRCSPRSGDLSVYWYQQSLDQGLQFLIQYYNGEERAKGNILERFSAQQFPDLHSELNLSSLELGDSALYFCASSVEMGLAGGTQYFGPGTRLLVL.

The rearrangement uses TRBV5-1 and TRBJ2-1; D gene unclear. The CDR3 consists of 16 residues. The V end was cut by 0 bases, the J end by 9 bases, with 19 bases between. The germline CDR1 and CDR2 sequences are SGHRS and YFSETQ. CDR3 protein: CASSLDGSSFGGEQFF. For the CDR3, the DNA is TGCGCCAGCAGCTTGGACGGTAGTAGCTTTGGCGGTGAGCAGTTCTTC.

The chain joins TRBV28 to TRBJ1-1; 9 bases align to TRBD1. Looked up from germline, CDR1 is MDHEN and CDR2 is SYDVKM. Trimming removed 5 bases from V and 3 bases from J; junction bases left unmatched: 4. CDR3 length: 14 residues. The CDR3 loop reads CASSPGTGHTEAFF. For the CDR3, the DNA is TGTGCCAGCAGTCCCGGGACAGGGCACACTGAAGCTTTCTTT.

J is TRBJ1-2 and V is TRBV28; tentatively, D is TRBD1 (5 bases). The CDR3 runs 13 residues. V lost 5 bases and J 4 bases, leaving 11 bases between the germline ends. CDR1 and CDR2 (germline): MDHEN, SYDVKM. The CDR3 DNA is TGTGCCAGCAGTATCGGGGCCGTCTATGGCTACACCTTC. Protein sequence: CASSIGAVYGYTF.

This clone was recorded only once. The same CDR3 also results from other DNA sequences found in this sample. The chain links TRBV6-5 to TRBJ2-7; no reliable D call. V gave up 0 bases and J gave up 0 bases, with 3 bases separating them. Germline lookup yields CDR1 MNHEY and CDR2 SVGAGI. This CDR3 has 13 residues. This CDR3 reads CASSYSSSYEQYF. The CDR3 DNA reads TGTGCCAGCAGTTACTCTAGCTCCTACGAGCAGTACTTC.

The chain employs TRBV27 and TRBJ2-7; D is ambiguous. Germline V CDR1 and CDR2: MNHEY, SMNVEV (reference sequence). Trimming pared 0 bases from V and 2 bases from J, leaving 8 bases between. CDR3 length: 14 amino acids. In nucleotides, the CDR3 is TGTGCCAGCAGTTTATCCCGGGCGACCTACGAGCAGTACTTC. It encodes CASSLSRATYEQYF.

This chain links TRBV18 with TRBJ2-1; 10 bases map to TRBD2. This CDR3 spans 16 amino acids. Losses at the gene ends were 6 bases for V and 7 bases for J; bases not matched to a gene: 12. The germline gives CDR1 KGHSH, CDR2 LQKENI. CDR3 sequence (DNA): TGTGCCAGCTCGCTTCCCACTAGCGGGATTTCGAATGAGCAGTTCTTC. Its protein product is CASSLPTSGISNEQFF.

The V gene is TRBV13, the J gene TRBJ2-1; the D gene is possibly TRBD2 (5 bases). Trimming removed 5 bases at V and 4 bases at J, with 9 bases between. CDR3 length: 13 residues. Germline V gene lookup returns CDR1 PRHDT and CDR2 FYEKMQ (reference sequence). The CDR3 loop reads CASSPGNYNEQFF. CDR3 nucleotide sequence: TGTGCCAGCAGCCCCGGGAATTACAATGAGCAGTTCTTC.

Turning to this clone: At one of its ends the junction is not consistent with the germline gene, which may arise from a read error. The gene calls are TRBV29-1 and TRBJ1-2, with a tentative D call TRBD1 (6 bases). The germline gives CDR1 SQVTM, CDR2 ANQGSEA. The CDR3 runs to 10 residues. This CDR3 reads CSVQTEWTDF. CDR3 bases: TGCAGCGTTCAGACAGAATGGACAGATTTC.